This TCR beta chain was recorded in a study of blood T cell repertoires in COVID-19. Looking at the study overall: Acute and convalescent COVID-19 samples came from the United States, Italy and Spain. In each case, the material was cDNA or gDNA derived from T cells, B-cell-depleted T cells, or PBMCs.

This CDR3 spans 16 amino acids. Germline V lookup: CDR1 KGHSH, CDR2 LQKENI. With 3 bases removed from V and 3 bases from J, the gap between germline ends came to 17 bases. All enrollees were about 18 to 100 years old and from 25 or so US areas. Repertoires were generated with immunoSEQ multiplex PCR, while TCRdb's copy carries only in-frame clones and drops some. The sample includes 150,000 to 200,000 clones, less than 85% of them seen just once. This chain joins TRBV18 and TRBJ1-2; D not resolved. Source material: PBMCs or T cells enriched from blood (not recorded which). The source of this sequence is a man in his fifties or sixties who had recovered from COVID-19. The CDR3: CASSPRSPDFDYGYTF. The CDR3 bases are TGTGCCAGCTCACCTAGGAGCCCGGATTTTGACTATGGCTACACCTTC.